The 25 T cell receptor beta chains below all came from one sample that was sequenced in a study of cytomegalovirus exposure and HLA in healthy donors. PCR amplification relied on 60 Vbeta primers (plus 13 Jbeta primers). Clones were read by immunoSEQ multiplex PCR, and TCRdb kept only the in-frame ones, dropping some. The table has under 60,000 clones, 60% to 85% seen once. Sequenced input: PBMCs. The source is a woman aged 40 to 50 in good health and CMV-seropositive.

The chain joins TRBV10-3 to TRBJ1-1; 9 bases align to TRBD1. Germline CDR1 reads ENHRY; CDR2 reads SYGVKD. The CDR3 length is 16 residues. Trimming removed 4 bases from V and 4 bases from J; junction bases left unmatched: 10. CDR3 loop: CAISASGTGRGTEAFF. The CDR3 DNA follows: TGTGCCATCAGTGCCTCGGGGACAGGGAGGGGCACTGAAGCTTTCTTT.

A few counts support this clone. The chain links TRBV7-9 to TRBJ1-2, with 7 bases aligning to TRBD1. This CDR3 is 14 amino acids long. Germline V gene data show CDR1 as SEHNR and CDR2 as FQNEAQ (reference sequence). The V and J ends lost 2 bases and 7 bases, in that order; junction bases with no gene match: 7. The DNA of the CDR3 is TGTGCCAGCAGCTTATATGAGGGGGCGAGTGGCTACACCTTC. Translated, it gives CASSLYEGASGYTF.

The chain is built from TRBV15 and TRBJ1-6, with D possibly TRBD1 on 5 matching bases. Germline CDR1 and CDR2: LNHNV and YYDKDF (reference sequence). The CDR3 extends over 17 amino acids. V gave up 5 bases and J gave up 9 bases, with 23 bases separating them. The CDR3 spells CATSERGGRTIVSPLHF. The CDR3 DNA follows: TGTGCCACCAGCGAAAGGGGCGGTAGGACAATCGTTTCACCCCTCCACTTT.

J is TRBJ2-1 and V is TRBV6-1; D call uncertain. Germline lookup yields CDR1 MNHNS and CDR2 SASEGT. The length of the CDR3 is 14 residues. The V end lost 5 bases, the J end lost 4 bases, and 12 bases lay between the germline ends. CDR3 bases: TGTGCCAGCAGTCCCAAGACTGGATACAATGAGCAGTTCTTC. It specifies CASSPKTGYNEQFF.

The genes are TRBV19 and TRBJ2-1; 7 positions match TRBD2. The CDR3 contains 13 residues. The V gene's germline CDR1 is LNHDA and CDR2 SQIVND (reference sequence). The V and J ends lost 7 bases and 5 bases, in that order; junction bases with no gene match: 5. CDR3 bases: TGTGCCAGTAAGCCGGGGGGAAACAATGAGCAGTTCTTC. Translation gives CASKPGGNNEQFF.

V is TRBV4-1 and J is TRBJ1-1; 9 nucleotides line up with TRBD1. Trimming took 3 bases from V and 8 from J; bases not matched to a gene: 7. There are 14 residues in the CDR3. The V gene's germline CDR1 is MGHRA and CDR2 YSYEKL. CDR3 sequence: CASSHRQGVGEAFF. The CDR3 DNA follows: TGCGCCAGCAGCCACCGACAGGGGGTAGGGGAAGCTTTCTTT.

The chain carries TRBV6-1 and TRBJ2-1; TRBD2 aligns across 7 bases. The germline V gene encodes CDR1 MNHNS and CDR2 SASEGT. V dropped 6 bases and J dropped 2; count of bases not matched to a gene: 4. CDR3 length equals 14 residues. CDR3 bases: TGTGCCAGCAGCCTACTAGCGACCTACAATGAGCAGTTCTTC. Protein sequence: CASSLLATYNEQFF.

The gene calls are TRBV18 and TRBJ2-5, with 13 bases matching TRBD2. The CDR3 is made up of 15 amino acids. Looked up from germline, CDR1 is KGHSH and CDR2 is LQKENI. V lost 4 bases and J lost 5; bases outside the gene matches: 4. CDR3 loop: CASSLRGLAGETQYF. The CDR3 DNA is TGTGCCAGCTCACTGAGGGGACTAGCGGGGGAGACCCAGTACTTC.

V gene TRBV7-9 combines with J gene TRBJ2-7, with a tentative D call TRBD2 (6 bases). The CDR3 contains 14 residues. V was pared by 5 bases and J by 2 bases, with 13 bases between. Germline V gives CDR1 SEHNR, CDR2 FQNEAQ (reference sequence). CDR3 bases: TGTGCCAGCAGCGGCGGGGCGGACCCCTACGAGCAGTACTTC. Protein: CASSGGADPYEQYF.

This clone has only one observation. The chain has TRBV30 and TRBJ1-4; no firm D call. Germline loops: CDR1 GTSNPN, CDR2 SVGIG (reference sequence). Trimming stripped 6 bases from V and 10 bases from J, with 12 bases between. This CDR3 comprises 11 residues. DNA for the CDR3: TGTGCCTGCCTTAGTACGGGAAAACTGTTTTTT. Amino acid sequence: CACLSTGKLFF.

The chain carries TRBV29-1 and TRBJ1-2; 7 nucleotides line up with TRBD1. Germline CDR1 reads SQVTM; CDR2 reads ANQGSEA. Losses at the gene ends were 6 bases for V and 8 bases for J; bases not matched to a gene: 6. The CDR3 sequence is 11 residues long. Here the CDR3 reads CSVEDRRGYTF. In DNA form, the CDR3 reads TGCAGCGTCGAGGACAGGCGCGGCTACACCTTC.

CDR3 sequence reads: CASSFGQTGPSGELFF. DNA of the CDR3: TGTGCCAGCAGCTTTGGCCAGACAGGGCCCTCCGGGGAGCTGTTTTTT. The gene calls are TRBV7-2 and TRBJ2-2; 7 positions match TRBD1. Germline assignment: CDR1 SGHTA and CDR2 FQGNSA. The V gene end was trimmed by 3 bases and the J gene end by 6 bases; junction bases not matched to a gene: 10. The CDR3 consists of 16 residues. Looking up the rest from reference TRBV7-2 and TRBJ2-2 gives the full variable domain: GAGVSQSPSNKVTEKGKDVELRCDPISGHTALYWYRQSLGQGLEFLIYFQGNSAPDKSGLPSDRFSAERTGGSVSTLTIQRTQQEDSAVYLCASSFGQTGPSGELFFGEGSRLTVL.

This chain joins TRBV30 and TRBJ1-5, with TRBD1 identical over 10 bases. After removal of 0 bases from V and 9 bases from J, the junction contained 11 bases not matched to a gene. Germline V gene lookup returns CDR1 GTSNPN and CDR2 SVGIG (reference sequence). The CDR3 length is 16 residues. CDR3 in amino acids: CAWSVTGTGAWGPQHF. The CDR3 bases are TGTGCCTGGAGTGTTACCGGGACAGGGGCTTGGGGGCCCCAGCATTTT.

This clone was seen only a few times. The CDR3 nucleotides are TGTGCTAGTGCCAGGACAGTCGTCAACGTCCTGACTTTC. Its protein product is CASARTVVNVLTF. The chain uses TRBV12-5 and TRBJ2-6; possible D gene TRBD1, 6 bases. The CDR3 is 13 amino acids. Germline CDR1 and CDR2: LGHNT and FRNRAP. V was shortened by 7 bases and J by 9 bases, with 13 bases between the two germline ends. Together with reference TRBV12-5 and TRBJ2-6, the CDR3 gives the full variable domain: DARVTQTPRHKVTEMGQEVTMRCQPILGHNTVFWYRQTMMQGLELLAYFRNRAPLDDSGMPKDRFSAEMPDATLATLKIQPSEPRDSAVYFCASARTVVNVLTFGAGSRLTVL.

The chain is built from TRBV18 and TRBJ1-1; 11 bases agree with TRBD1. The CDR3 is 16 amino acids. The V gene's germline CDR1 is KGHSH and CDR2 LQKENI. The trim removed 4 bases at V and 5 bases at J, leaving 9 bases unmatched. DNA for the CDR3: TGTGCCAGCTCACTAAGGACAGGGGGCCGGGGGACTGAAGCTTTCTTT. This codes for CASSLRTGGRGTEAFF.

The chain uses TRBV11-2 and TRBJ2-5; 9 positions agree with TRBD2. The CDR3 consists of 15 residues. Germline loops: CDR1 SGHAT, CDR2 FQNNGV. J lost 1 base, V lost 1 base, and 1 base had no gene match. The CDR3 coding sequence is TGTGCCAGCAGCTTAGTAGCGGGGGTCCAAGAGACCCAGTACTTC. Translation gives CASSLVAGVQETQYF. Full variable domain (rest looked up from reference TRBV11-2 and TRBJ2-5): EAGVAQSPRYKIIEKRQSVAFWCNPISGHATLYWYQQILGQGPKLLIQFQNNGVVDDSQLPKDRFSAERLKGVDSTLKIQPAKLEDSAVYLCASSLVAGVQETQYFGPGTRLLVL.

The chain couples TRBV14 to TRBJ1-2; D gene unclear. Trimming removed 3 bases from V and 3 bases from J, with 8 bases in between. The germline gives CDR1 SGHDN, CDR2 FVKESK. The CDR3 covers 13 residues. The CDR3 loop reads CASSHLGDYGYTF. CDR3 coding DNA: TGTGCCAGCAGCCACTTGGGCGACTATGGCTACACCTTC.

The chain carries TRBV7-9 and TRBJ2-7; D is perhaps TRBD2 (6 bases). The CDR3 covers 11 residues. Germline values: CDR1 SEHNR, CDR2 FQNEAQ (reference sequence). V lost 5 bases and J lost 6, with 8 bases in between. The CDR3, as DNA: TGTGCCAGCAGCCGGGACTTCGAGCAGTACTTC. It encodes CASSRDFEQYF. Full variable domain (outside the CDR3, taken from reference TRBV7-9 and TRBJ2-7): DTGVSQNPRHKITKRGQNVTFRCDPISEHNRLYWYRQTLGQGPEFLTYFQNEAQLEKSRLLSDRFSAERPKGSFSTLEIQRTEQGDSAMYLCASSRDFEQYFGPGTRLTVT.

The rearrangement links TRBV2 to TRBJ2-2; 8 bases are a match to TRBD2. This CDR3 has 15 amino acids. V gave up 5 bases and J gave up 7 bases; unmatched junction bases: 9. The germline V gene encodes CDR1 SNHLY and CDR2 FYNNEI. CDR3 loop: CASSQAGGRIGELFF. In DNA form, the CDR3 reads TGTGCCAGCAGTCAGGCGGGGGGCCGAATCGGGGAGCTGTTTTTT.

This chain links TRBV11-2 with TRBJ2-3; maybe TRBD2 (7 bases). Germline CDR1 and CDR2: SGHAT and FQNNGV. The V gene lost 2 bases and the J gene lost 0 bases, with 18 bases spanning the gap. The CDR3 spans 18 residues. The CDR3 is CASSLMPGGTHSTDTQYF. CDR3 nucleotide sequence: TGTGCCAGCAGCTTAATGCCGGGGGGCACACATAGCACAGATACGCAGTATTTT.

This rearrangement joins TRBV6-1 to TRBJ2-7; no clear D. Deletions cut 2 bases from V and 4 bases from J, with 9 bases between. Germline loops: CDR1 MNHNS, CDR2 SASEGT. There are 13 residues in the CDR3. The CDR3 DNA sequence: TGTGCCAGCAGTGAAAGTACTTCATACGAGCAGTACTTC. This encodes CASSESTSYEQYF.

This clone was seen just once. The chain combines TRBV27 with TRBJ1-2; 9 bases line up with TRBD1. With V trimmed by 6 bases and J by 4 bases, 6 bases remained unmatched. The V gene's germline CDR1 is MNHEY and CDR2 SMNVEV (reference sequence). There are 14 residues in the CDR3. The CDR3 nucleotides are TGTGCCAGCAGACGGGACAGGGAGATCTATGGCTACACCTTC. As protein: CASRRDREIYGYTF.

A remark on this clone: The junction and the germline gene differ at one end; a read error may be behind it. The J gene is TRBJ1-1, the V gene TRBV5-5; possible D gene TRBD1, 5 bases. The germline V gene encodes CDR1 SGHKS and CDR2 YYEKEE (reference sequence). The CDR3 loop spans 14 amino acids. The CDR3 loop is CASRWDWVNTEAFF. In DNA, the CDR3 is TGTGCCAGCAGGTGGGACTGGGTGAATACTGAAGCTTTCTTT. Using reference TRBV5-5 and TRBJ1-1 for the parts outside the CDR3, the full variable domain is DAGVTQSPTHLIKTRGQQVTLRCSPISGHKSVSWYQQVLGQGPQFIFQYYEKEERGRGNFPDRFSARQFPNYSSELNVNALLLGDSALYLCASRWDWVNTEAFFGQGTRLTVV.

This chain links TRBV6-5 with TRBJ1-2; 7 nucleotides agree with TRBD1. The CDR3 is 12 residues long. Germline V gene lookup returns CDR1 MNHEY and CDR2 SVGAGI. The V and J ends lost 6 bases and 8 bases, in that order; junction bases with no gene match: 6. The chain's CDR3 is CASSRQGTGYTF. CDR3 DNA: TGTGCCAGCAGCCGACAGGGTACAGGCTACACCTTC.

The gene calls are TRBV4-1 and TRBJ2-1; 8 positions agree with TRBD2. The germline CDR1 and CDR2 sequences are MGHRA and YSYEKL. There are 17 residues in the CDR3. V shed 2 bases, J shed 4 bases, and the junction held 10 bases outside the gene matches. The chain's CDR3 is CASSQPAPRGGYNEQFF. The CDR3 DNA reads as TGCGCCAGCAGCCAACCCGCCCCCCGCGGGGGGTACAATGAGCAGTTCTTC.